A single sample gave rise to the 25 T cell receptor beta chains below, sequenced in a study of control samples from healthy donors and cancer patients. Assay used: immunoSEQ multiplex PCR; TCRdb lists only in-frame clones, some missing. The sample holds roughly 84,000 clones, approximately 89% seen once. Source material: blood. The receptor set was obtained from a man aged 50 to 59 in good health.

V is TRBV5-6 and J is TRBJ2-3; TRBD1 or TRBD2 may be the D gene (6 bases each). The germline V gene encodes CDR1 SGHDT and CDR2 YYEEEE. CDR3 length equals 13 residues. The ends were cut back, 2 bases at V and 6 bases at J, with 10 bases in the middle. DNA for the CDR3: TGTGCCAGCAGCTTATCGGGGGCCGATACGCAGTATTTT. Translation: CASSLSGADTQYF. Complete variable domain (other parts from reference TRBV5-6 and TRBJ2-3): DAGVTQSPTHLIKTRGQQVTLRCSPKSGHDTVSWYQQALGQGPQFIFQYYEEEERQRGNFPDRFSGHQFPNYSSELNVNALLLGDSALYLCASSLSGADTQYFGPGTRLTVL.

The chain has TRBV19 and TRBJ1-2; the D gene is possibly TRBD1 (5 bases). Germline CDR1 reads LNHDA; CDR2 reads SQIVND (reference sequence). There are 15 residues in the CDR3. V was clipped by 10 bases and J by 4 bases, with 22 bases between them. The CDR3 spells CATAQTGRRGYGYTF. CDR3 DNA sequence: TGTGCCACCGCTCAAACAGGCCGAAGGGGCTATGGCTACACCTTC.

The chain employs TRBV11-1 and TRBJ1-6, with D hard to call. The germline V and J ends were trimmed by 1 base and 3 bases, with 4 bases remaining between them. The CDR3 has 14 residues. The germline V gene has CDR1 SGHAT and CDR2 FQDESV (reference sequence). The CDR3 loop is CASSLVLYNSPLHF. For the CDR3, the DNA is TGTGCCAGCAGCTTAGTCCTCTATAATTCACCCCTCCACTTT. Full variable domain (remainder filled in from reference TRBV11-1 and TRBJ1-6): EAEVAQSPRYKITEKSQAVAFWCDPISGHATLYWYRQILGQGPELLVQFQDESVVDDSQLPKDRFSAERLKGVDSTLKIQPAELGDSAMYLCASSLVLYNSPLHFGNGTRLTVT.

The chain links TRBV20-1 to TRBJ2-7, with D unresolved. The V gene's germline CDR1 is DFQATT and CDR2 SNEGSKA (reference sequence). There are 11 residues in the CDR3. V lost 3 bases, J lost 6 bases, and 9 bases lay in between. CDR3 sequence: CSARYFSEQYF. The CDR3 DNA reads as TGCAGTGCTAGGTATTTTTCCGAGCAGTACTTC.

The V and J genes are TRBV10-3 and TRBJ2-1; 11 bases line up with TRBD2. Trimming removed 6 bases from V and 5 bases from J; junction bases left unmatched: 9. CDR1 is ENHRY and CDR2 is SYGVKD in the germline V gene. The CDR3 totals 16 residues. The DNA of the CDR3 is TGTGCCATCAGACGTAGCGGGGGGGCCGGGGACAATGAGCAGTTCTTC. Translation gives CAIRRSGGAGDNEQFF.

The chain joins TRBV4-3 to TRBJ2-5; tentative D call: TRBD2 (5 bases). V was shortened by 2 bases and J by 2 bases, with 12 bases between the two germline ends. CDR3 size: 15 residues. Germline assignment: CDR1 LGHNA and CDR2 YSLEER. The CDR3 sequence is CASSQLGSYQETQYF. The CDR3 nucleotides are TGCGCCAGCAGCCAACTGGGGAGTTATCAAGAGACCCAGTACTTC.

The chain couples TRBV11-3 to TRBJ2-5; TRBD1 might be the D (5 bases). Germline V gene sequence: CDR1 SGHNT, CDR2 YENEEA. Trimming stripped 5 bases from V and 0 bases from J, with 10 bases between. The CDR3 runs 14 residues. CDR3 in amino acids: CASSERQNQETQYF. Here the CDR3 DNA reads TGTGCCAGCAGCGAACGACAGAACCAAGAGACCCAGTACTTC.

This chain connects TRBV7-2 to TRBJ1-5, with D possibly being TRBD1 (6 bases). Germline V gene sequence: CDR1 SGHTA, CDR2 FQGNSA. The V end lost 2 bases, the J end lost 0 bases, and 17 bases lay between the germline ends. The CDR3 spans 18 residues. Here the CDR3 DNA reads TGTGCCAGCAGCTTACGGGCAGGGGACCTTTATAGCAATCAGCCCCAGCATTTT. Residues: CASSLRAGDLYSNQPQHF.

V usage is TRBV6-2 or TRBV6-3 and J usage is TRBJ1-4; 9 bases are a match to TRBD1. This CDR3 has 15 residues. In germline, CDR1 is MNHEY, CDR2 SVGEGT. The V segment lost 2 bases and the J segment 3 bases; nucleotides outside the gene matches: 1. CDR3 amino acids: CASSYRTGANEKLFF. In DNA form, the CDR3 reads TGTGCCAGCAGTTACCGGACAGGGGCTAATGAAAAACTGTTTTTT.

The V gene is TRBV18, the J gene TRBJ2-1, with unresolved D. The CDR3 length is 14 residues. CDR1 KGHSH and CDR2 LQKENI come from the germline V gene. Trimming shortened V by 5 bases and J by 3 bases, and 11 bases separated the two germline ends. The CDR3 DNA sequence: TGTGCCAGCTCATTAACGACGCTCTACAATGAGCAGTTCTTC. Its translation is CASSLTTLYNEQFF.

V gene TRBV29-1 combines with J gene TRBJ2-7; D is uncertain. Germline V gene sequence: CDR1 SQVTM, CDR2 ANQGSEA. This CDR3 region has 15 residues. The V end lost 0 bases, the J end lost 4 bases, and 16 bases lay between the germline ends. The CDR3 spells CSVEDTRRPPYEQYF. The CDR3 bases are TGCAGCGTTGAAGATACGCGCAGGCCGCCTTACGAGCAGTACTTC.

V is TRBV20-1 and J is TRBJ2-7; TRBD1 matches 8 bases. Germline assignment: CDR1 DFQATT and CDR2 SNEGSKA (reference sequence). The trim removed 3 bases at V and 4 bases at J, leaving 5 bases unmatched. CDR3 length: 13 residues. The CDR3 nucleotides are TGCAGTGCTAGTTCAGGGGGCGTTTACGAGCAGTACTTC. Translation gives CSASSGGVYEQYF.

The V and J genes are TRBV4-1 and TRBJ2-3, with TRBD2 identical over 11 bases. In germline, CDR1 is MGHRA, CDR2 YSYEKL. V dropped 3 bases and J dropped 7; count of bases not matched to a gene: 6. The CDR3 consists of 15 residues. DNA of the CDR3: TGCGCCAGCAGCCATATAGCGGGGGGGCCAAATACGCAGTATTTT. It specifies CASSHIAGGPNTQYF.

The chain carries TRBV6-2 or TRBV6-3 and TRBJ1-6; 11 positions match TRBD1. The CDR3 runs to 17 residues. CDR1 is MNHEY and CDR2 is SVGEGT in the germline V gene. V was clipped by 2 bases and J by 9 bases; unmatched bases: 9. In nucleotides, the CDR3 is TGTGCCAGCAGTTACGGCGGGACAGGGGGTTTAGGTTCACCCCTCCACTTT. It encodes CASSYGGTGGLGSPLHF.

This clone appeared once. This chain connects TRBV19 to TRBJ1-1; tentative D call: TRBD1 (6 bases). CDR3 length: 17 amino acids. V was trimmed by 8 bases and J by 1 base, leaving 23 bases between them. CDR1 is LNHDA and CDR2 is SQIVND in the germline V gene (reference sequence). The DNA for the CDR3 is TGTGCCAGTTCACCTTTCCAGGGGAAGGGGTCGAACACTGAAGCTTTCTTT. Translation gives CASSPFQGKGSNTEAFF.

The CDR3 region is CSASSGGVYGYTF. Here the CDR3 DNA reads TGCAGTGCTAGTTCAGGGGGCGTCTATGGCTACACCTTC. J is TRBJ1-2 and V is TRBV20-1; 8 bases agree with TRBD1. The CDR3 contains 13 residues. The trim removed 3 bases at V and 4 bases at J, leaving 4 bases unmatched. The germline CDR1 and CDR2 sequences are DFQATT and SNEGSKA (reference sequence).

The rearrangement joins TRBV5-6 to TRBJ2-3, with 8 bases matching TRBD1. CDR1 and CDR2 from the germline V gene are SGHDT and YYEEEE. This CDR3 is 16 amino acids long. V lost 4 bases, J lost 2 bases, and 9 bases stayed unmatched. CDR3 nucleotide sequence: TGTGCCAGCAGCGGAGCCGGGACAGGAGTCACAGATACGCAGTATTTT. This encodes CASSGAGTGVTDTQYF.

V gene TRBV23-1 combines with J gene TRBJ2-3; TRBD1 aligns across 10 bases. TRBV23-1 counts as an open reading frame of uncertain function. The CDR3 spans 17 residues. The ends lost 2 bases at V and 3 bases at J; junction bases unmatched: 8. This CDR3 is CASSQDHGTGETDTQYF. CDR3 DNA sequence: TGCGCCAGCAGTCAAGATCACGGGACAGGGGAGACAGATACGCAGTATTTT.

The sample holds one count of this clone. The J gene is TRBJ1-4, the V gene TRBV5-4, with a possible D match to TRBD1 (5 bases). Germline CDR1 and CDR2: SGHNT and YYREEE (reference sequence). Trimming shortened V by 3 bases and J by 8 bases, and 20 bases separated the two germline ends. This CDR3 has 16 residues. The CDR3 protein is CASSSTERDPGEKLFF. The CDR3 nucleotides read TGTGCCAGCAGCTCCACCGAACGGGATCCAGGGGAAAAACTGTTTTTT. Looking up the rest from reference TRBV5-4 and TRBJ1-4 gives the full variable domain: ETGVTQSPTHLIKTRGQQVTLRCSSQSGHNTVSWYQQALGQGPQFIFQYYREEENGRGNFPPRFSGLQFPNYSSELNVNALELDDSALYLCASSSTERDPGEKLFFGSGTQLSVL.

This chain links TRBV27 with TRBJ2-1, with D possibly being TRBD1 (6 bases). The V and J ends lost 5 bases and 3 bases respectively, with 14 bases between them. Germline assignment: CDR1 MNHEY and CDR2 SMNVEV (reference sequence). The CDR3 spans 15 residues. The CDR3, as DNA: TGTGCCAGCAGTCTAACAGGGTTTGACTACAATGAGCAGTTCTTC. Encoded protein: CASSLTGFDYNEQFF.

In regard to this clone: Different DNA sequences within this sample yield the same CDR3. V gene TRBV24-1 combines with J gene TRBJ1-6, with D possibly TRBD1 on 6 matching bases. The germline V gene encodes CDR1 KGHDR and CDR2 SFDVKD. Trimming pared 8 bases from V and 4 bases from J, leaving 11 bases between. CDR3 size: 14 residues. CDR3 nucleotides: TGTGCCACCAAAGGGGGACCTTATAATTCACCCCTCCACTTT. Translation gives CATKGGPYNSPLHF.

This chain connects TRBV10-3 to TRBJ1-2; the D gene is possibly TRBD1 (6 bases). The V and J ends lost 0 bases and 8 bases respectively, with 10 bases between them. CDR3 length equals 13 residues. Germline CDR1 is ENHRY and CDR2 is SYGVKD. The CDR3 DNA is TGTGCCATCAGTGAGTCCGGGACATTCGGCTACACCTTC. Its translation: CAISESGTFGYTF.

The count of this clone is one. The chain combines TRBV6-5 with TRBJ1-1; D unclear. V was shortened by 5 bases and J by 4 bases, with 14 bases between the two germline ends. Germline assignment: CDR1 MNHEY and CDR2 SVGAGI. The CDR3 has 14 amino acids. As DNA, the CDR3 is TGTGCCAGCAGTAGAGACGGCGGCGGCACTGAAGCTTTCTTT. This encodes CASSRDGGGTEAFF.

The V and J genes are TRBV6-6 and TRBJ2-2; possibly TRBD2 for D (6 bases). This CDR3 is built from 14 residues. In germline, CDR1 is MNHNY, CDR2 SVGAGI (reference sequence). The V gene lost 4 bases and the J gene lost 7 bases, with 13 bases spanning the gap. The DNA for the CDR3 is TGTGCCAGCAGTTCCCTGGGCGGGAACGGGGAGCTGTTTTTT. It codes for CASSSLGGNGELFF.

The chain recombines TRBV20-1 with TRBJ2-1; tentative D call: TRBD2 (7 bases). The CDR3 spans 17 residues. V gave up 3 bases and J gave up 5 bases, with 23 bases separating them. Germline values: CDR1 DFQATT, CDR2 SNEGSKA (reference sequence). CDR3 residues: CSASFQGRGTSNNEQFF. DNA of the CDR3: TGCAGTGCTAGTTTCCAGGGGCGGGGGACCTCGAACAATGAGCAGTTCTTC.